These 32 T cell receptor beta chains were all obtained from the same sample, sequenced in a study of T-cell memory formation after mild COVID-19. TCRdb re-derived calls from the 5' RACE reads in MiXCR, one entry per CDR3 protein. Of around 200,000 distinct CDR3 sequences listed, approximately 10% are singletons. The sample taken for sequencing was PBMCs or a T cell subset sorted from them (not recorded which). Receptor source: a man aged 18 to 30 who had mild COVID-19 (a few samples of this study predate the infection). Cell type and time point are not known.

This clonotype showed up just a few times. The chain is built from TRBV4-2 and TRBJ2-5; D is undetermined. The germline V gene has CDR1 LGHNA and CDR2 YNFKEQ. V gave up 0 bases and J gave up 5 bases, with 13 bases separating them. This CDR3 is 15 amino acids long. CDR3 sequence reads: CASSQDILIPETQYF. The DNA of the CDR3 is TGTGCCAGCAGCCAAGATATTCTTATTCCGGAGACCCAGTACTTC.

CDR3 protein: CASSTGQTEAFF. The CDR3 bases are TGCGCCAGCAGTACTGGACAGACTGAAGCTTTCTTT. The chain links TRBV10-1 to TRBJ1-1; a possible D gene is TRBD1 (6 bases). The CDR3 has 12 residues. Germline V gene data show CDR1 as WNHNN and CDR2 as SYGVQD (reference sequence). V lost 5 bases, J lost 5 bases, and 9 bases lay in between.

This clonotype was counted only a few times. V is TRBV20-1 and J is TRBJ1-2; D remains unclear. The CDR3 is 12 residues long. The germline V gene encodes CDR1 DFQATT and CDR2 SNEGSKA (reference sequence). The V gene lost 1 base and the J gene lost 8 bases, with 11 bases spanning the gap. CDR3 loop: CSARVPAEGYTF. The CDR3 nucleotides are TGCAGTGCTAGAGTCCCGGCGGAGGGCTACACCTTC.

The V and J genes are TRBV12-3 or TRBV12-4 and TRBJ1-3; TRBD1 matches at 7 bases. V was pared by 6 bases and J by 2 bases, with 4 bases of the junction left unmatched. The CDR3 extends over 14 amino acids. For the CDR3, the DNA is TGTGCCAGCAGCGGGGGACAGCCTGGAAACACCATATATTTT. Protein: CASSGGQPGNTIYF.

This clonotype turned up a few times. The chain couples TRBV4-1 to TRBJ1-1; perhaps TRBD1 as D (5 bases). Germline V gives CDR1 MGHRA, CDR2 YSYEKL. CDR3 length: 16 amino acids. V lost 4 bases, J lost 9 bases, and 24 bases lay in between. CDR3 protein: CASSRDWGGTGYQAFF. CDR3 nucleotide sequence: TGCGCCAGCAGCCGGGACTGGGGGGGAACAGGTTATCAAGCTTTCTTT.

The V and J genes are TRBV6-6 and TRBJ2-2, with TRBD1 identical over 7 bases. The CDR3 is 13 residues long. The germline V gene has CDR1 MNHNY and CDR2 SVGAGI (reference sequence). V gave up 2 bases and J gave up 6 bases; unmatched junction bases: 0. CDR3 amino acids: CASSYGTAGELFF. CDR3 nucleotide sequence: TGTGCCAGCAGTTACGGGACAGCCGGGGAGCTGTTTTTT.

In this sample, this clonotype turned up a few times. This chain joins TRBV6-6 and TRBJ2-3; 7 bases line up with TRBD2. This CDR3 has 16 residues. Germline CDR1 is MNHNY and CDR2 is SVGAGI (reference sequence). J was trimmed by 2 bases and V by 0 bases; bases with no gene match: 5. CDR3 residues: CASSYSTSQTTDTQYF. The CDR3 nucleotides read TGTGCCAGCAGTTACTCGACTAGCCAGACCACAGATACGCAGTATTTT.

The V and J genes are TRBV5-6 and TRBJ1-1; no firm D call. The V gene lost 0 bases and the J gene lost 4 bases, with 10 bases spanning the gap. This CDR3 region has 14 residues. CDR1 is SGHDT and CDR2 is YYEEEE in the germline V gene. The CDR3 region is CASSLVPTGTEAFF. The DNA of the CDR3 is TGTGCCAGCAGCTTGGTTCCCACGGGCACTGAAGCTTTCTTT.

The table lists this clonotype with a few counts. V and J are TRBV2 and TRBJ1-6, with no clear D. The CDR3 sequence is 13 residues long. Germline lookup yields CDR1 SNHLY and CDR2 FYNNEI. The V end was cut by 10 bases, the J end by 9 bases, with 16 bases between. For the CDR3, the DNA is TGTGCCATGCAGACTGACTCGGGTTCACCCCTCCACTTT. Its translation is CAMQTDSGSPLHF.

A few counts support this clonotype. The J gene is TRBJ2-5, the V gene TRBV7-8; D call uncertain. Trimming took off 5 bases at V and 2 bases at J, with 9 bases between the two ends. The germline V gene encodes CDR1 SGHVS and CDR2 FQNEAQ. The CDR3 is made up of 13 amino acids. The CDR3 nucleotides are TGTGCCAGCAGCCCCCCGATACAAGAGACCCAGTACTTC. Translation gives CASSPPIQETQYF.

The genes are TRBV28 and TRBJ1-6; D gene uncertain. The CDR3 contains 13 residues. The V gene's germline CDR1 is MDHEN and CDR2 SYDVKM. V lost 7 bases, J lost 10 bases, and 14 bases lay in between. The CDR3 reads CASTRVEYSPLHF. For the CDR3, the DNA is TGTGCCAGCACCCGGGTGGAGTACTCACCCCTCCACTTT.

The rearrangement uses TRBV20-1 and TRBJ2-3, with D possibly matching TRBD2 (5 bases). The CDR3 covers 15 residues. From germline, CDR1 is DFQATT and CDR2 SNEGSKA (reference sequence). V lost 3 bases and J 3 bases, leaving 16 bases between the germline ends. This CDR3 is CSASPARGFTDTQYF. DNA for the CDR3: TGCAGTGCTAGCCCCGCTCGAGGGTTTACAGATACGCAGTATTTT.

V is TRBV20-1 and J is TRBJ1-1, with 7 bases fitting TRBD1. With V trimmed by 6 bases and J by 1 base, 11 bases remained unmatched. Germline assignment: CDR1 DFQATT and CDR2 SNEGSKA (reference sequence). This CDR3 region has 15 residues. CDR3 DNA sequence: TGCAGTGCGCGGGACAGATCTCGACCGAACACTGAAGCTTTCTTT. As protein: CSARDRSRPNTEAFF.

This rearrangement joins TRBV5-4 to TRBJ2-1; 9 bases match TRBD1. V dropped 5 bases and J dropped 6; count of bases not matched to a gene: 6. The CDR3 loop spans 14 amino acids. Germline V gives CDR1 SGHNT, CDR2 YYREEE (reference sequence). CDR3 sequence: CASRAGTGTNEQFF. The CDR3 DNA is TGTGCCAGCAGGGCCGGGACAGGGACCAATGAGCAGTTCTTC.

This sequence joins TRBV6-2 or TRBV6-3 and TRBJ1-5; 10 bases agree with TRBD1. The CDR3 has 13 residues. The V and J ends lost 8 bases and 8 bases, in that order; junction bases with no gene match: 6. Per the germline V gene, CDR1 is MNHEY and CDR2 is SVGEGT. The CDR3, as DNA: TGTGCCAGCCGGGACAGGGGCCTGGAGCCCCAGCATTTT. Protein sequence: CASRDRGLEPQHF.

Many counts were recorded for this clonotype. V gene TRBV9 combines with J gene TRBJ2-3; 16 bases match TRBD2. The CDR3 sequence is 18 residues long. CDR1 is SGDLS, CDR2 YYNGEE, per germline. J lost 0 bases, V lost 3 bases, and 4 bases had no gene match. DNA of the CDR3: TGTGCCAGCAGCGCGGGACTAGCGGGGGGGCGGAGCACAGATACGCAGTATTTT. This translates into CASSAGLAGGRSTDTQYF.

This chain uses TRBV30 with TRBJ2-2; D unresolved. The CDR3 spans 11 residues. Germline CDR1 GTSNPN, CDR2 SVGIG (reference sequence). The CDR3 DNA is TGTGGGACGGGCTCCACCGGGGAGCTGTTTTTT. Protein sequence: CGTGSTGELFF.

This clonotype showed up just a few times. This chain joins TRBV7-8 and TRBJ1-3; D gene uncertain. Germline values: CDR1 SGHVS, CDR2 FQNEAQ. This CDR3 is built from 17 residues. V lost 5 bases and J 0 bases, leaving 17 bases between the germline ends. The CDR3 spells CASSTHNNLFSGNTIYF. CDR3 coding DNA: TGTGCCAGCAGCACCCACAACAACCTCTTCTCTGGAAACACCATATATTTT.

J is TRBJ1-1 and V is TRBV21-1; the table assigns TRBD1, which was not confirmed against the DNA. TRBV21-1 is a known pseudogene. CDR3 length: 16 amino acids. The CDR3: CASSKVGDRSDTEAFF. The CDR3 nucleotides are TGTGCCAGCAGCAAGGTAGGGGACCGGTCGGACACTGAAGCTTTCTTT.

This clonotype was observed a few times. The V call is TRBV7-2, the J call TRBJ2-2, with 9 bases matching TRBD1. The CDR3 loop spans 14 amino acids. The trim removed 8 bases at V and 1 base at J, leaving 2 bases unmatched. Germline loops: CDR1 SGHTA, CDR2 FQGNSA. The CDR3 coding sequence is TGTGCCAGCGGGACAGGGAGGAACACCGGGGAGCTGTTTTTT. It encodes CASGTGRNTGELFF. The full variable domain, in which reference TRBV7-2 and TRBJ2-2 provide the parts outside the CDR3, is GAGVSQSPSNKVTEKGKDVELRCDPISGHTALYWYRQSLGQGLEFLIYFQGNSAPDKSGLPSDRFSAERTGGSVSTLTIQRTQQEDSAVYLCASGTGRNTGELFFGEGSRLTVL.

The chain links TRBV2 to TRBJ1-5; 10 nucleotides agree with TRBD1. The CDR3 sequence is 15 residues long. Trimming cost V 5 bases and J 5 bases; bases outside gene matches: 6. Germline V gives CDR1 SNHLY, CDR2 FYNNEI. CDR3 residues: CASSRPGTGDQPQHF. In DNA form, the CDR3 reads TGTGCCAGCAGTAGACCCGGGACAGGGGATCAGCCCCAGCATTTT.

CDR3 DNA sequence: TGTGCCAGCAGCCGATGGATAGACCCGGACGGGGAGCTGTTTTTT. Protein: CASSRWIDPDGELFF. The chain has TRBV5-6 and TRBJ2-2, with no clear D. The V end was cut by 4 bases, the J end by 7 bases, with 17 bases between. Germline loops: CDR1 SGHDT, CDR2 YYEEEE. The CDR3 consists of 15 residues. The complete variable domain, with remaining parts taken from reference TRBV5-6 and TRBJ2-2, reads DAGVTQSPTHLIKTRGQQVTLRCSPKSGHDTVSWYQQALGQGPQFIFQYYEEEERQRGNFPDRFSGHQFPNYSSELNVNALLLGDSALYLCASSRWIDPDGELFFGEGSRLTVL.

This clonotype was observed a few times. The chain recombines TRBV20-1 with TRBJ2-5; 10 bases agree with TRBD1. The CDR3 runs to 14 residues. The V segment lost 5 bases and the J segment 1 base; nucleotides outside the gene matches: 4. The germline V gene has CDR1 DFQATT and CDR2 SNEGSKA (reference sequence). Here the CDR3 reads CSAHRTGGQETQYF. In DNA, the CDR3 is TGCAGTGCTCACAGGACAGGGGGCCAAGAGACCCAGTACTTC.

This clonotype was counted at least ten times. The V gene is TRBV5-1, the J gene TRBJ1-3, with D hard to call. The CDR3 has 15 residues. Germline lookup yields CDR1 SGHRS and CDR2 YFSETQ. Between the trimmed V and J ends, which lost 1 base and 0 bases, there was a span of 8 bases. CDR3 protein: CASSLSANSGNTIYF. The CDR3 nucleotides are TGCGCCAGCAGCTTGTCGGCGAACTCTGGAAACACCATATATTTT. The full variable domain, rest sourced from reference TRBV5-1 and TRBJ1-3, is KAGVTQTPRYLIKTRGQQVTLSCSPISGHRSVSWYQQTPGQGLQFLFEYFSETQRNKGNFPGRFSGRQFSNSRSEMNVSTLELGDSALYLCASSLSANSGNTIYFGEGSWLTVV.

This clonotype was found many times. The chain couples TRBV12-3 or TRBV12-4 to TRBJ1-1; D not resolved. Trimming took 1 base from V and 8 from J, leaving 11 bases between them. The CDR3 sequence is 13 residues long. CDR3 DNA: TGTGCCAGCAGTTTAGTCCGGAAAGGGGAAGCTTTCTTT. Its protein product is CASSLVRKGEAFF.

This clonotype was seen only a few times. The rearrangement links TRBV7-9 to TRBJ1-2, with no clear D. The CDR3 runs to 12 residues. Germline lookup yields CDR1 SEHNR and CDR2 FQNEAQ (reference sequence). The germline V and J ends were trimmed by 5 bases and 3 bases, with 7 bases remaining between them. The CDR3 DNA reads as TGTGCCAGCAGCCCACGTGACTATGGCTACACCTTC. It encodes CASSPRDYGYTF.

The table lists this clonotype with many counts. This chain links TRBV12-3 or TRBV12-4 with TRBJ1-6; no clear D. V was trimmed by 4 bases and J by 8 bases, leaving 6 bases between them. This CDR3 contains 12 residues. CDR3 DNA sequence: TGTGCCAGCAGTTCCCCCCATTCACCCCTCCACTTT. It codes for CASSSPHSPLHF.

The V and J genes are TRBV7-2 and TRBJ2-7; D is unresolved. CDR3 length: 14 residues. Per the germline V gene, CDR1 is SGHTA and CDR2 is FQGNSA. V dropped 5 bases and J dropped 0 bases, with 11 bases sitting between them. CDR3 residues: CASSRRPSSYEQYF. Here the CDR3 DNA reads TGTGCCAGCAGCCGGAGACCCAGCTCCTACGAGCAGTACTTC.

This clonotype has more than one count but fewer than ten. V usage is TRBV27 and J usage is TRBJ2-5, with D unclear. This CDR3 contains 13 residues. The ends were cut back, 2 bases at V and 1 base at J, with 5 bases in the middle. Germline CDR1 is MNHEY and CDR2 is SMNVEV (reference sequence). CDR3 sequence reads: CASSLRLQETQYF. CDR3 sequence (DNA): TGTGCCAGCAGTTTAAGGCTCCAAGAGACCCAGTACTTC.

The chain has TRBV7-3 and TRBJ2-3; D is ambiguous. Germline V gives CDR1 SGHTA, CDR2 FQGTGA. Deletions cut 5 bases from V and 5 bases from J, with 11 bases between. The CDR3 is 13 amino acids. As DNA, the CDR3 is TGTGCCAGCAGCCAAGTCATGGGAGATACGCAGTATTTT. This sequence encodes CASSQVMGDTQYF.

This clonotype was found a few times. The chain carries TRBV6-5 and TRBJ1-2, with no clear D. V was shortened by 10 bases and J by 3 bases, with 15 bases between the two germline ends. This CDR3 comprises 13 residues. Germline-derived CDR1 and CDR2 are MNHEY and SVGAGI. As DNA, the CDR3 is TGTGCCACCGGAAAGGGAATAGACTATGGCTACACCTTC. Translating it yields CATGKGIDYGYTF.

The chain links TRBV4-3 to TRBJ1-1, with TRBD1 matching 9 bases. This CDR3 has 15 residues. Germline values: CDR1 LGHNA, CDR2 YSLEER. J lost 6 bases, V lost 3 bases, and 8 bases had no gene match. The CDR3 loop reads CASSQAGDRAAEAFF. The CDR3 DNA is TGCGCCAGCAGCCAGGCTGGGGACAGGGCGGCTGAAGCTTTCTTT.